These T cell receptor beta chains were read from a single sample in a study of CD8 T cells in ankylosing spondylitis. TCRdb reprocessed the 5' RACE reads via MiXCR and lists one record per CDR3 protein. This table has a few hundred thousand distinct CDR3 sequences, approximately 20% appearing once. The sample consisted of blood, either unsorted or a sorted T cell fraction (not recorded which). The receptors were sampled from a male donor with ankylosing spondylitis. CDR3s include the opening cysteine and the closing phenylalanine or tryptophan. D genes are given only for firm matches. Size tells how often a clone was seen (once, few, many) or the class of an expanded clone, and some rows leave it out.

v_call,j_call,d_call,clone_size,cdr3_aa,cdr3_nt
TRBV7-9,TRBJ1-2,TRBD1,few,CASSLSLQGADGYTF,TGTGCCAGCAGCTTATCCTTACAGGGGGCGGATGGCTACACCTTC
TRBV6-5,TRBJ2-3,TRBD2,-,CASSLLAGVADTQYF,TGTGCCAGCAGTCTACTAGCGGGAGTAGCAGATACGCAGTATTTT
TRBV4-3,TRBJ2-7,TRBD1,-,CASSQDLGQYYEQYF,TGCGCCAGCAGCCAAGATCTGGGACAGTACTACGAGCAGTACTTC
TRBV30,TRBJ2-7,TRBD1,-,CAWSRDSYEQYF,TGTGCCTGGAGTCGGGACAGCTACGAGCAGTACTTC
TRBV7-9,TRBJ2-7,-,-,CASSLEVGQGSYEQYF,TGTGCCAGCAGCTTAGAAGTCGGGCAGGGGTCCTACGAGCAGTACTTC
TRBV4-1,TRBJ1-1,TRBD1,-,CASSYDRGLGTEAFF,TGCGCCAGCAGCTACGACAGGGGGCTGGGCACTGAAGCTTTCTTT
TRBV20-1,TRBJ1-1,-,-,CSARPFMVRDPEAFF,TGCAGTGCTAGACCTTTCATGGTCAGGGACCCTGAAGCTTTCTTT
TRBV15,TRBJ1-2,-,few,CATSRDVRAGYTF,TGTGCCACCAGCAGAGATGTAAGGGCTGGCTACACCTTC
TRBV9,TRBJ2-3,-,many,CASSVWGSSSTDTQYF,TGTGCCAGCAGCGTATGGGGGAGCTCTAGCACAGATACGCAGTATTTT
TRBV5-1,TRBJ2-3,-,-,CASTAPQADTQYF,TGCGCCAGCACGGCACCCCAGGCGGATACGCAGTATTTT
TRBV7-8,TRBJ1-4,TRBD1,-,CASSGQGFEKLFF,TGTGCCAGCAGCGGACAGGGTTTTGAAAAACTGTTTTTT
TRBV4-3,TRBJ2-7,-,-,CASSQGTVSFDEQYF,TGCGCCAGCAGCCAAGGAACAGTTTCTTTCGACGAGCAGTACTTC
TRBV12-3/TRBV12-4,TRBJ2-3,-,many,CASHSGGTDTQYF,TGTGCCAGCCATAGCGGCGGCACAGATACGCAGTATTTT
TRBV19,TRBJ2-7,-,few,CASSIELNYEQYF,TGTGCCAGTAGTATTGAGTTAAACTACGAGCAGTACTTC
TRBV7-2,TRBJ2-1,-,few,CASSLLHSRYNEQFF,TGTGCCAGCAGCTTACTCCACTCCCGATACAATGAGCAGTTCTTC
TRBV3-1,TRBJ2-3,TRBD2,many,CASSHLTSGEYSTDTQYF,TGTGCCAGCAGCCACCTAACTAGCGGGGAGTATAGCACAGATACGCAGTATTTT
TRBV20-1,TRBJ2-7,-,few,CSAREQLNAYEQYF,TGCAGTGCTAGAGAACAGCTAAACGCCTACGAGCAGTACTTC
TRBV6-2/TRBV6-3,TRBJ1-1,TRBD1,few,CASSRDRGIEAFF,TGTGCCAGCAGCCGGGACAGGGGGATCGAAGCTTTCTTT
TRBV20-1,TRBJ1-1,-,-,CSARGRGGKTEAFF,TGCAGTGCTAGAGGGAGGGGGGGAAAGACTGAAGCTTTCTTT
TRBV20-1,TRBJ2-7,-,few,CSARDPEGPNYEQYF,TGCAGTGCTAGAGACCCGGAGGGACCGAACTACGAGCAGTACTTC
TRBV5-6,TRBJ1-5,-,few,CASSLFQGGNQPQHF,TGTGCCAGCAGCTTGTTTCAGGGTGGCAATCAGCCCCAGCATTTT
TRBV9,TRBJ2-1,TRBD2,-,CASSDQPGLAGGSYNEQFF,TGTGCCAGCAGCGACCAACCGGGACTAGCGGGAGGCTCCTACAATGAGCAGTTCTTC
TRBV27,TRBJ2-1,TRBD2,-,CASSPGTSGANEQFF,TGTGCCAGCAGTCCGGGGACTAGCGGGGCCAATGAGCAGTTCTTC
TRBV7-9,TRBJ2-5,-,few,CASSLLLEETQYF,TGTGCCAGCAGCTTACTCCTGGAGGAGACCCAGTACTTC
TRBV30,TRBJ2-7,TRBD2,-,CAWSWASGPYEQYF,TGTGCCTGGAGTTGGGCTAGCGGACCCTACGAGCAGTACTTC
TRBV7-2,TRBJ2-7,TRBD2,-,CASSLGRGRELYEQYF,TGTGCCAGCAGCTTAGGAAGAGGGCGGGAGCTCTACGAGCAGTACTTC
TRBV30,TRBJ2-3,-,-,CAWSAPSTDTQYF,TGTGCCTGGTCCGCCCCAAGCACAGATACGCAGTATTTT
TRBV5-1,TRBJ1-2,TRBD1,few,CASSLYGTGESHLYGYTF,TGCGCCAGCAGCTTGTACGGGACAGGAGAAAGCCACCTCTATGGCTACACCTTC
TRBV27,TRBJ2-3,-,-,CASSLHPYGADTQYF,TGTGCCAGCAGTTTACACCCCTACGGGGCAGATACGCAGTATTTT
TRBV2,TRBJ1-6,-,-,CASREDMGSYNSPLHF,TGTGCCAGCAGAGAAGACATGGGTTCCTATAATTCACCCCTCCACTTT
TRBV14,TRBJ1-2,-,few,CASSDTATYGYTF,TGTGCCAGCAGCGATACAGCCACCTATGGCTACACCTTC
TRBV27,TRBJ2-1,TRBD2,few,CASSSSSGGAYNEQFF,TGTGCCAGCAGTAGCTCTAGCGGGGGGGCCTACAATGAGCAGTTCTTC
TRBV5-1,TRBJ2-1,-,-,CASSLGGWGLNNEQFF,TGCGCCAGCAGCTTGGGAGGGTGGGGACTTAACAATGAGCAGTTCTTC
TRBV30,TRBJ2-7,TRBD1,-,CAWSVTSLTGTGGPYEQYF,TGTGCCTGGAGTGTAACTAGCCTAACCGGGACAGGGGGCCCTTACGAGCAGTACTTC
TRBV14,TRBJ1-1,-,-,CASSPLTLGNTEAFF,TGTGCCAGCAGCCCACTGACCCTGGGGAACACTGAAGCTTTCTTT
TRBV28,TRBJ2-6,-,few,CASSPRGPSSSGANVLTF,TGTGCCAGCAGTCCCCGGGGGCCGTCGAGCTCAGGGGCCAACGTCCTGACTTTC
TRBV14,TRBJ2-1,-,few,CASSRPGQPIPKYNEQFF,TGTGCCAGCAGCCGTCCGGGACAACCCATACCAAAATACAATGAGCAGTTCTTC
TRBV12-5,TRBJ2-1,-,few,CASGNPPYNEQFF,TGTGCTAGTGGCAACCCTCCGTACAATGAGCAGTTCTTC
TRBV4-1,TRBJ2-3,-,few,CASSQDPSASTDTQYF,TGCGCCAGCAGCCAAGATCCCTCAGCGAGCACAGATACGCAGTATTTT
TRBV7-9,TRBJ1-5,-,-,CASSLREDQPQHF,TGTGCCAGCAGCTTACGAGAGGATCAGCCCCAGCATTTT
TRBV6-1,TRBJ2-1,TRBD1,-,CASKGTGGNNEQFF,TGTGCCAGCAAAGGGACAGGGGGTAACAATGAGCAGTTCTTC
TRBV27,TRBJ2-7,-,-,CASSLLGDYEQYF,TGTGCCAGCAGTTTACTCGGGGACTACGAGCAGTACTTC
TRBV28,TRBJ2-3,-,many,CASRTSTDTQYF,TGTGCCAGCAGAACTAGCACAGATACGCAGTATTTT
TRBV5-1,TRBJ1-1,-,-,CASSLEATPIEAFF,TGCGCCAGCAGCTTGGAGGCGACACCGATTGAAGCTTTCTTT
TRBV7-2,TRBJ1-1,-,-,CASSLATGNTEAFF,TGTGCCAGCAGCTTAGCGACGGGAAACACTGAAGCTTTCTTT
TRBV7-9,TRBJ2-2,-,few,CASSLGSTGELFF,TGTGCCAGCAGCTTAGGCAGCACCGGGGAGCTGTTTTTT
TRBV29-1,TRBJ1-2,-,-,CSATQDLVEGYTF,TGCAGCGCGACACAGGATCTCGTAGAGGGCTACACCTTC
TRBV28,TRBJ2-3,TRBD1,few,CASSLTTGPDTQYF,TGTGCCAGCAGTTTAACGACAGGGCCAGATACGCAGTATTTT
TRBV20-1,TRBJ2-2,TRBD2,once,CSARDALAGVEANTGELFF,TGCAGTGCTAGAGATGCGCTAGCGGGAGTGGAGGCGAACACCGGGGAGCTGTTTTTT
TRBV30,TRBJ1-5,-,-,CAWSEGQASNQPQHF,TGTGCCTGGAGTGAAGGACAAGCATCGAATCAGCCCCAGCATTTT